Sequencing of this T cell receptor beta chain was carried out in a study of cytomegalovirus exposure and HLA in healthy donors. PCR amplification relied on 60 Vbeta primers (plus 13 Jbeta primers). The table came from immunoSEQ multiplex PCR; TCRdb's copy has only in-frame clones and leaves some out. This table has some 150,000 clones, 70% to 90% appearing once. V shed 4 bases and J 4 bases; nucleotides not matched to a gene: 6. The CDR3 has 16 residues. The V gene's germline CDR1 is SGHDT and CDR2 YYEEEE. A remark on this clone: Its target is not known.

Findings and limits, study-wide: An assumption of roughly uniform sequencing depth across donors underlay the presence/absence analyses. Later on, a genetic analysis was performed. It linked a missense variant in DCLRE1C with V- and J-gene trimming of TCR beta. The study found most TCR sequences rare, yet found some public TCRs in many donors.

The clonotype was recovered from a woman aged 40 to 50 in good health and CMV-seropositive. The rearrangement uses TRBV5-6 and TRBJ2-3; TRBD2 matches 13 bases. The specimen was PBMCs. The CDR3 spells CASSTLAGGESDTQYF. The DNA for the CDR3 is TGTGCCAGCAGCACACTAGCGGGGGGGGAGTCAGATACGCAGTATTTT.